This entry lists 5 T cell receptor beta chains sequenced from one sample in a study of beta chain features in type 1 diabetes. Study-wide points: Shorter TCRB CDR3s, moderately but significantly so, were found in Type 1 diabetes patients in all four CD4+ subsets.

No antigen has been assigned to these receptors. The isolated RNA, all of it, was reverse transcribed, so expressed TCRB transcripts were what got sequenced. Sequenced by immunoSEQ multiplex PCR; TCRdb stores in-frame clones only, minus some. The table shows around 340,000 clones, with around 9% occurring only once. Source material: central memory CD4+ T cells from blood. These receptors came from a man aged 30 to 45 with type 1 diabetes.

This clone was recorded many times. In DNA, the CDR3 is TGTGCCAGCAGCCCGGGACAGGGCTTTGAGCAGTTCTTC. Its protein is CASSPGQGFEQFF. The genes are TRBV5-5 and TRBJ2-1; the match to TRBD1 covers 9 bases. Germline V CDR1 and CDR2: SGHKS, YYEKEE (reference sequence). This CDR3 contains 13 residues. Unmatched junction bases numbered 5, after V lost 4 bases and J lost 9 bases.

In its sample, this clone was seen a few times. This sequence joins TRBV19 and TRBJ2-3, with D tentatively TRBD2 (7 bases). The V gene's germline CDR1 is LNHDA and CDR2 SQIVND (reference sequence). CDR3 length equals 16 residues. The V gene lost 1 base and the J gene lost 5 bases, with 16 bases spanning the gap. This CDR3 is CASSIGNGGAEDTQYF. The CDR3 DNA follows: TGTGCCAGTAGTATAGGGAATGGGGGGGCTGAAGATACGCAGTATTTT.

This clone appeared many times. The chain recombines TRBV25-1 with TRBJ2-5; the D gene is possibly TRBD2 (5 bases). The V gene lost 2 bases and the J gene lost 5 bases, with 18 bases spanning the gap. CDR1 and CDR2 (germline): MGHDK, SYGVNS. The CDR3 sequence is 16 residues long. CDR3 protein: CASSEPTEPGWETQYF. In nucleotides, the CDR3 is TGTGCCAGCAGTGAACCCACAGAGCCGGGATGGGAGACCCAGTACTTC.

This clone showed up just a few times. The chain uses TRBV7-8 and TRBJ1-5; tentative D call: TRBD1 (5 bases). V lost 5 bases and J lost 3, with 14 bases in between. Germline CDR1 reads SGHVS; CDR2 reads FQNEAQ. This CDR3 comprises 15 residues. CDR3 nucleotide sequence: TGTGCCAGCAGCCTTAAGCGACAGCTCAATCAGCCCCAGCATTTT. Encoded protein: CASSLKRQLNQPQHF. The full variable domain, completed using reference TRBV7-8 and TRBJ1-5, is GAGVSQSPRYKVAKRGQDVALRCDPISGHVSLFWYQQALGQGPEFLTYFQNEAQLDKSGLPSDRFFAERPEGSVSTLKIQRTQQEDSAVYLCASSLKRQLNQPQHFGDGTRLSIL.

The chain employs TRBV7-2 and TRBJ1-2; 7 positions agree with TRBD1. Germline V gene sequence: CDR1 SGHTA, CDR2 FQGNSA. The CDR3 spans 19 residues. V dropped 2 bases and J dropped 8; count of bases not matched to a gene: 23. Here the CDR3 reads CASSLFPLRDSTFGGGYTF. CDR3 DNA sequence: TGTGCCAGCAGCTTATTCCCTCTGCGGGACAGCACCTTCGGAGGGGGCTACACCTTC.